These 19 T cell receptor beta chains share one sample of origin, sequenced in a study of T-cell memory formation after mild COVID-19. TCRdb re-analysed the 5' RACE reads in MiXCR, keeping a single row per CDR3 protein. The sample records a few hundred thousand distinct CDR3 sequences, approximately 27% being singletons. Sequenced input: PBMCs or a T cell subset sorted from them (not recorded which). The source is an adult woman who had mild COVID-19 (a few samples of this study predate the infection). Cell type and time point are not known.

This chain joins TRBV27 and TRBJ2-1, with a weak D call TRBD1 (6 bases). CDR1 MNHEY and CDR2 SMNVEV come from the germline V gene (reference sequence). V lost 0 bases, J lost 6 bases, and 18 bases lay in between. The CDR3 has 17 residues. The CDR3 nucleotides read TGTGCCAGCAGTTTATCCCCCCACAGGGTCCCGCTCAATGAGCAGTTCTTC. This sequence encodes CASSLSPHRVPLNEQFF.

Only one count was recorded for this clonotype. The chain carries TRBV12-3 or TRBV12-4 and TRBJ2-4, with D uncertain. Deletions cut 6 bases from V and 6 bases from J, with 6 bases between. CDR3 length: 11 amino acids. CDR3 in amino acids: CASSGSNIQYF. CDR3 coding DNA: TGTGCCAGCAGCGGGTCAAACATTCAGTACTTC.

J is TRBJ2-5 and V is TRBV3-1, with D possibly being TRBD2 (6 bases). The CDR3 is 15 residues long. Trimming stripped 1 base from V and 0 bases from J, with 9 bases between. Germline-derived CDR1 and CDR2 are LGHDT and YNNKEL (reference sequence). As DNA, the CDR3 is TGTGCCAGCAGCCAAGCGGGGGTGTACCAAGAGACCCAGTACTTC. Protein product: CASSQAGVYQETQYF.

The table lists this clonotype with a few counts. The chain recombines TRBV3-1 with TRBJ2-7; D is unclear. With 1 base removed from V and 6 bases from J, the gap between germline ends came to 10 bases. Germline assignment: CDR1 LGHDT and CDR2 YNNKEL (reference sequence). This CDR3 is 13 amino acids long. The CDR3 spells CASSQVSRAEQYF. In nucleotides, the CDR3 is TGTGCCAGCAGCCAAGTTAGCCGTGCCGAGCAGTACTTC.

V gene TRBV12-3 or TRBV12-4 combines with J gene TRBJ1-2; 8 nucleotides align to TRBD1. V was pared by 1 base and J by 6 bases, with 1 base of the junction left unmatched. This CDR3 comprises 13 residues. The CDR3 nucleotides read TGTGCCAGCAGTTTAGTGACAGGGGATGGCTACACCTTC. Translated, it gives CASSLVTGDGYTF.

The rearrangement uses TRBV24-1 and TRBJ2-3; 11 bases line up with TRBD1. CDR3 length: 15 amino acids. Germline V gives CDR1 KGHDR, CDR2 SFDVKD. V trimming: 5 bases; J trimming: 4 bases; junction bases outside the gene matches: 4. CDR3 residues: CATSVWTGGADTQYF. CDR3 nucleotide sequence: TGTGCCACCAGTGTTTGGACAGGGGGCGCAGATACGCAGTATTTT.

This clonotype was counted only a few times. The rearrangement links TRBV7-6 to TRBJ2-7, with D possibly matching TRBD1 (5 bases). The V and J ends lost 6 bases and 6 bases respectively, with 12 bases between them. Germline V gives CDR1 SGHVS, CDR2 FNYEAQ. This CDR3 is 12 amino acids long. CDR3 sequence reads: CASSRTGGEQYF. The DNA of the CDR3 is TGTGCCAGCAGTCGTACAGGCGGCGAGCAGTACTTC.

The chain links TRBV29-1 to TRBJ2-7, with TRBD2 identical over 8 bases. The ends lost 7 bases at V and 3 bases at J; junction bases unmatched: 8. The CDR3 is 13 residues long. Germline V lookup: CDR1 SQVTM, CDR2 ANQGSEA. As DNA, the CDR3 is TGCAGCGCTCGCAGCGGGAGCGGCTACGAGCAGTACTTC. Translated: CSARSGSGYEQYF.

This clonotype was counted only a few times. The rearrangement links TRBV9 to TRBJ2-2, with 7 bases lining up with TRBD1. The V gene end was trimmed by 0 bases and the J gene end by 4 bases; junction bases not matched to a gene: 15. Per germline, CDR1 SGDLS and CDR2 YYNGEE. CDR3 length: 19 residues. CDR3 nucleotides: TGTGCCAGCAGCGTAGTAGATTTGATCGGGCAGGGGGTCACCGGGGAGCTGTTTTTT. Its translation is CASSVVDLIGQGVTGELFF.

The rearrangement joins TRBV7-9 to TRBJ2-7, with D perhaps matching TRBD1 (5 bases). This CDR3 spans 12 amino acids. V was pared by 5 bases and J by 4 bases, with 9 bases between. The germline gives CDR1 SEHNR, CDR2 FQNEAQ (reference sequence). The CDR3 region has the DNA TGTGCCAGCAGCATCCAGGGTTACGAGCAGTACTTC. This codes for CASSIQGYEQYF.

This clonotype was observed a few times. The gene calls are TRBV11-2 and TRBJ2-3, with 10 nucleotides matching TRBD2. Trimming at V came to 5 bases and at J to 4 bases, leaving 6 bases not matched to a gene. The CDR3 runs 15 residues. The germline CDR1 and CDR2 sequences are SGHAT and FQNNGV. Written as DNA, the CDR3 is TGTGCCAGCAGCCAGCGGGGGGGCCGCGCAGATACGCAGTATTTT. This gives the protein CASSQRGGRADTQYF.

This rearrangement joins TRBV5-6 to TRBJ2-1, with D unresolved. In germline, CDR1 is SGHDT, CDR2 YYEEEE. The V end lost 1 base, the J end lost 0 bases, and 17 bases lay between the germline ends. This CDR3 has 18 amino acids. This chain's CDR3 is CASSLYPELNVSYNEQFF. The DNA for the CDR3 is TGTGCCAGCAGCTTGTACCCCGAGTTGAACGTCTCCTACAATGAGCAGTTCTTC.

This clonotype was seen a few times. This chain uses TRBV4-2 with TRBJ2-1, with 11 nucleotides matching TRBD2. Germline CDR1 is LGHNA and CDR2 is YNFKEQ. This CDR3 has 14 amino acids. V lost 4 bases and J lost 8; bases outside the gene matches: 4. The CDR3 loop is CASSPLLAGDEQFF. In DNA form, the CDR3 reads TGTGCCAGCAGCCCTTTACTAGCGGGGGATGAGCAGTTCTTC.

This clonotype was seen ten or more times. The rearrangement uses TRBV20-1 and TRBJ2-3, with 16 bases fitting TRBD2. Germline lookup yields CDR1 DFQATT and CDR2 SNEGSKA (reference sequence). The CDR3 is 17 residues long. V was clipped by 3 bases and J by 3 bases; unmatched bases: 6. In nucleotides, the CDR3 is TGCAGTGCTAGGGGGACTAGCGGGAGGGCCGGGACAGATACGCAGTATTTT. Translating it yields CSARGTSGRAGTDTQYF.

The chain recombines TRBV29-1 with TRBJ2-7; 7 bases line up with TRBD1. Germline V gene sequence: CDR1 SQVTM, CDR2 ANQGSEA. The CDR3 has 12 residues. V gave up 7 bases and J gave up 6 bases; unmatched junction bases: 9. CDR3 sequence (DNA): TGCAGCGCCGGAAGGGCAGGGGGCGAGCAGTACTTC. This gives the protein CSAGRAGGEQYF.

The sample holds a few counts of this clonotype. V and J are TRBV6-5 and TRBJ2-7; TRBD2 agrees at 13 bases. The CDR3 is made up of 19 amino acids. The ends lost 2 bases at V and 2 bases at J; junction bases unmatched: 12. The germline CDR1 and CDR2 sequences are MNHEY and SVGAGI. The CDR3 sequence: CASSYRLAGGSGFTYEQYF. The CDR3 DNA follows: TGTGCCAGCAGTTACCGACTAGCGGGGGGCAGCGGTTTCACCTACGAGCAGTACTTC.

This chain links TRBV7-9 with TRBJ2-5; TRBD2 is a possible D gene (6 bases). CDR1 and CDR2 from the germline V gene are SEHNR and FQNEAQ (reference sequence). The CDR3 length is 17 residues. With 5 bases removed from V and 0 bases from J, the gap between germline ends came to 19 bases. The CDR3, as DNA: TGTGCCAGCAGCCCTCCTGATGGGGGGACCCACCAAGAGACCCAGTACTTC. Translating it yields CASSPPDGGTHQETQYF.

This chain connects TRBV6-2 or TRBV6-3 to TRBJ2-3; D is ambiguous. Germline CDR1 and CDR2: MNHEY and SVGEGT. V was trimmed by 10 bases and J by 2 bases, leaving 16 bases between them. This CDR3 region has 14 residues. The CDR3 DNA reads TGTGCCATTCCCAGAAGACTTTACACAGATACGCAGTATTTT. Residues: CAIPRRLYTDTQYF.

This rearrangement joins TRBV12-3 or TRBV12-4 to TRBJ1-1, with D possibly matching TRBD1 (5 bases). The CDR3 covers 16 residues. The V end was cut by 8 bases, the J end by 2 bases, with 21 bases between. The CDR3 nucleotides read TGTGCCAGCCTTGCGGGTCTAGGGGAAGGAAACACTGAAGCTTTCTTT. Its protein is CASLAGLGEGNTEAFF.